Presented here are 31 T cell receptor beta chains from one specimen sequenced in a study of graft-versus-host responses after intestinal transplantation. Lymphocytes (intraepithelial and lamina propria) were released by processing the graft tissue. The table came from immunoSEQ multiplex PCR; TCRdb's copy has only in-frame clones and leaves some out. The table lists 9,600 or so clones, around four fifths of them singletons, with about 19% in the top ten. The sample here was ileum tissue, taken approximately 16 months after intestinal transplantation. Every receptor here comes from a human patient who received an intestinal transplant, so some T cells may come from the graft donor.

The V call is TRBV6-5, the J call TRBJ2-7; 10 bases line up with TRBD1. The junction had 2 bases not matched to a gene; V was cut back by 0 bases and J by 3 bases. The CDR3 has 15 amino acids. Germline V CDR1 and CDR2: MNHEY, SVGAGI. The DNA of the CDR3 is TGTGCCAGCAGTTACTCCCGGGACAGGGGCTACGAGCAGTACTTC. Its translation: CASSYSRDRGYEQYF.

This clone was seen more than once but under ten times. This chain connects TRBV7-8 to TRBJ1-5; no clear D. V was cut by 3 bases and J by 0 bases, with 9 bases left in between. There are 15 residues in the CDR3. CDR1 is SGHVS, CDR2 FQNEAQ, per germline. The CDR3, as DNA: TGTGCCAGCAGCTTCGACCGGGCTAGCAATCAGCCCCAGCATTTT. Its protein product is CASSFDRASNQPQHF.

This chain connects TRBV4-2 to TRBJ2-3, with D perhaps TRBD1 or TRBD2 (7 bases each). CDR3 size: 17 residues. Trimming shortened V by 1 base and J by 1 base, and 15 bases separated the two germline ends. Germline V lookup: CDR1 LGHNA, CDR2 YNFKEQ. The DNA for the CDR3 is TGTGCCAGCAGCCAAGCATTGTCAGGGGGGGGCACAGATACGCAGTATTTT. It codes for CASSQALSGGGTDTQYF.

CDR3 sequence: CASSLVPGQGDYEQYF. The CDR3 DNA follows: TGTGCCAGCAGCTTAGTACCGGGACAGGGTGACTACGAGCAGTACTTC. The rearrangement joins TRBV7-9 to TRBJ2-5; 9 bases are a match to TRBD1. The DNA end favors TRBJ2-7, so the J call may be wrong. This CDR3 has 16 residues. Germline assignment: CDR1 SEHNR and CDR2 FQNEAQ (reference sequence).

This clone came up once. The V and J genes are TRBV4-2 and TRBJ2-6, with a tentative D call TRBD2 (6 bases). Looked up from germline, CDR1 is LGHNA and CDR2 is YNFKEQ. This CDR3 contains 15 residues. The V end was cut by 4 bases, the J end by 2 bases, with 9 bases between. The CDR3 region is CASSRGEAGANVLTF. CDR3 DNA sequence: TGTGCCAGCAGCCGGGGGGAGGCTGGGGCCAACGTCCTGACTTTC.

This clone was detected only once. The chain links TRBV29-1 to TRBJ2-3; TRBD2 aligns across 9 bases. The CDR3 runs 15 residues. The V gene end was trimmed by 4 bases and the J gene end by 4 bases; junction bases not matched to a gene: 9. Germline CDR1 is SQVTM and CDR2 is ANQGSEA. Written as DNA, the CDR3 is TGCAGCGTTGTGATCGATACTAGCGGGTCAGATACGCAGTATTTT. It yields the protein CSVVIDTSGSDTQYF.

With regard to this clone: The sample carries other DNA sequences with the same CDR3. The chain employs TRBV7-6 and TRBJ2-4; D is undetermined. The CDR3 covers 11 residues. With 5 bases removed from V and 9 bases from J, the gap between germline ends came to 8 bases. Germline assignment: CDR1 SGHVS and CDR2 FNYEAQ. The CDR3 DNA is TGTGCCAGCAGCCATTTTAGCATTCAGTACTTC. Residues: CASSHFSIQYF. Combining the CDR3 with reference TRBV7-6 and TRBJ2-4 gives the whole variable domain GAGVSQSPRYKVTKRGQDVALRCDPISGHVSLYWYRQALGQGPEFLTYFNYEAQQDKSGLPNDRFSAERPEGSISTLTIQRTEQRDSAMYRCASSHFSIQYFGAGTRLSVL.

This clone was counted only a few times. The chain uses TRBV5-6 and TRBJ1-1; 8 positions agree with TRBD1. In germline, CDR1 is SGHDT, CDR2 YYEEEE. The CDR3 loop spans 17 amino acids. Trimming at V came to 3 bases and at J to 6 bases, leaving 16 bases not matched to a gene. As DNA, the CDR3 is TGTGCCAGCAGCTCCTTGCTTTCACAGGGGGGGACGGCTGAAGCTTTCTTT. Its translation: CASSSLLSQGGTAEAFF.

The V gene is TRBV27, the J gene TRBJ1-5; D not certain. Trimming removed 4 bases from V and 7 bases from J, with 8 bases in between. CDR1 is MNHEY and CDR2 is SMNVEV in the germline V gene (reference sequence). The CDR3 totals 12 residues. The DNA for the CDR3 is TGTGCCAGCAGTTCCCAAGGCCAGCCCCAGCATTTT. This translates into CASSSQGQPQHF.

The chain combines TRBV5-3 with TRBJ1-2; D unresolved. TRBV5-3 is annotated as an ORF whose role is uncertain. V lost 1 base, J lost 2 bases, and 6 bases lay in between. CDR3 length: 13 amino acids. In nucleotides, the CDR3 is TGTGCCAGAAGCTTGACCCGAAACTATGGCTACACCTTC. Translating gives CARSLTRNYGYTF.

The rearrangement links TRBV5-8 to TRBJ2-5; the D is unclear. The ends were cut back, 1 base at V and 5 bases at J, with 9 bases in the middle. The CDR3 has 13 residues. Germline V gives CDR1 SGHTS, CDR2 YDEGEE. The CDR3 DNA follows: TGTGCCAGCAGCTTGAACACGGTTGAGACCCAGTACTTC. Translating it yields CASSLNTVETQYF.

This clone was counted between two and nine times. The V gene is TRBV6-9, the J gene TRBJ1-6; D is possibly TRBD1 (6 bases). This CDR3 region has 14 residues. Germline CDR1 is MNHGY and CDR2 is SVAAGI. Trimming stripped 3 bases from V and 9 bases from J, with 12 bases between. The CDR3 DNA is TGTGCCAGCAGTTACGGGGACACGGTTTCACCCCTCCACTTT. Its protein product is CASSYGDTVSPLHF.

The chain combines TRBV9 with TRBJ2-5; perhaps D is TRBD1 or TRBD2 (6 bases each). The J call may not be correct, given that the DNA end is closer to TRBJ2-7. Germline V gene data show CDR1 as SGDLS and CDR2 as YYNGEE. There are 12 residues in the CDR3. CDR3 sequence reads: CASGGQDYEQYF. The CDR3 DNA sequence: TGTGCCAGCGGGGGGCAAGACTACGAGCAGTACTTC.

Remarks on this clone: A read error is possible here, since a much larger clone lies one base away. The sample holds other DNA sequences that translate to the same CDR3. The chain joins TRBV29-1 to TRBJ2-2; 10 positions match TRBD1. V lost 6 bases to trimming and J lost 4 bases; unmatched junction nucleotides: 11. The germline V gene has CDR1 SQVTM and CDR2 ANQGSEA. The CDR3 consists of 16 residues. The CDR3 bases are TGCAGCGTGGGGTTTCGGACAGGGGGGGGCACCGGGGAGCTGTTTTTT. This encodes CSVGFRTGGGTGELFF.

The sample holds a few counts of this clone. The chain is built from TRBV15 and TRBJ2-5, with D maybe TRBD1 (6 bases). Looked up from germline, CDR1 is LNHNV and CDR2 is YYDKDF (reference sequence). V was cut by 4 bases and J by 2 bases, with 11 bases left in between. This CDR3 comprises 14 residues. CDR3 residues: CATSTMDSQETQYF. The CDR3 DNA reads TGTGCCACCAGCACCATGGACAGTCAAGAGACCCAGTACTTC.

Of note for this clone: This CDR3 is also generated by other DNA sequences in the sample. This sequence joins TRBV4-1 and TRBJ2-5; 14 positions agree with TRBD2. The J call may be wrong; the DNA end is better matched by TRBJ2-7. This CDR3 region has 16 residues. CDR1 MGHRA and CDR2 YSYEKL come from the germline V gene. This CDR3 reads CASSQGLAGGTYEQYF. The CDR3 nucleotides read TGCGCCAGCAGCCAAGGACTAGCGGGGGGGACCTACGAGCAGTACTTC.

V gene TRBV6-1 combines with J gene TRBJ2-3, with 10 nucleotides matching TRBD2. The V and J ends lost 3 bases and 3 bases, in that order; junction bases with no gene match: 0. The CDR3 loop spans 14 amino acids. Germline V gene data show CDR1 as MNHNS and CDR2 as SASEGT. The CDR3: CASSEGLATDTQYF. The CDR3 coding sequence is TGTGCCAGCAGTGAGGGACTAGCGACAGATACGCAGTATTTT.

This sequence joins TRBV7-6 and TRBJ2-3; no reliable D call. The V and J ends lost 3 bases and 1 base respectively, with 8 bases between them. The CDR3 has 14 amino acids. Germline CDR1 is SGHVS and CDR2 is FNYEAQ. The CDR3 sequence is CASSFWVGTDTQYF. CDR3 nucleotides: TGTGCCAGCAGCTTTTGGGTCGGCACAGATACGCAGTATTTT.

The rearrangement uses TRBV11-1 and TRBJ2-7, with no clear D. V was pared by 0 bases and J by 1 base, with 4 bases between. The CDR3 totals 13 residues. Germline CDR1 reads SGHAT; CDR2 reads FQDESV (reference sequence). The CDR3 sequence: CASSLAFSYEQYF. The DNA for the CDR3 is TGTGCCAGCAGCTTAGCGTTTTCCTACGAGCAGTACTTC.

V usage is TRBV5-1 and J usage is TRBJ2-7, with 10 bases identical to TRBD2. Germline trimming cut 1 base from V and 4 bases from J; bases unmatched to any gene: 5. Germline assignment: CDR1 SGHRS and CDR2 YFSETQ. The CDR3 runs 15 residues. CDR3 sequence: CASSLNSGGLYEQYF. The CDR3 region has the DNA TGCGCCAGCAGCTTGAATAGCGGGGGGTTATACGAGCAGTACTTC. Full variable domain (remainder filled in from reference TRBV5-1 and TRBJ2-7): KAGVTQTPRYLIKTRGQQVTLSCSPISGHRSVSWYQQTPGQGLQFLFEYFSETQRNKGNFPGRFSGRQFSNSRSEMNVSTLELGDSALYLCASSLNSGGLYEQYFGPGTRLTVT.

The chain has TRBV30 and TRBJ2-1; TRBD1 matches 9 bases. The CDR3 has 19 amino acids. After removal of 1 base from V and 0 bases from J, the junction contained 13 bases not matched to a gene. Germline CDR1 is GTSNPN and CDR2 is SVGIG (reference sequence). CDR3 bases: TGTGCCTGGAGTGCCTTGGGGACAGGGCTATTTCCCTCCTACAATGAGCAGTTCTTC. This gives the protein CAWSALGTGLFPSYNEQFF.

This chain links TRBV19 with TRBJ1-6; 7 nucleotides line up with TRBD1. The CDR3 runs to 16 residues. The V segment lost 5 bases and the J segment 5 bases; nucleotides outside the gene matches: 9. Germline CDR1 and CDR2: LNHDA and SQIVND (reference sequence). The CDR3 nucleotides read TGTGCCAGTAGTCCTCAGGGGGGACGGCATAATTCACCCCTCCACTTT. It encodes CASSPQGGRHNSPLHF.

V usage is TRBV19 and J usage is TRBJ1-1; no firm D call. The V and J ends lost 1 base and 1 base respectively, with 10 bases between them. CDR3 size: 15 residues. Per the germline V gene, CDR1 is LNHDA and CDR2 is SQIVND (reference sequence). CDR3 sequence: CASSIGHLSNTEAFF. The DNA for the CDR3 is TGTGCCAGTAGTATAGGACACCTTTCGAACACTGAAGCTTTCTTT. Combining the CDR3 with reference TRBV19 and TRBJ1-1 gives the whole variable domain DGGITQSPKYLFRKEGQNVTLSCEQNLNHDAMYWYRQDPGQGLRLIYYSQIVNDFQKGDIAEGYSVSREKKESFPLTVTSAQKNPTAFYLCASSIGHLSNTEAFFGQGTRLTVV.

This clone has only one observation. CDR3 loop: CASIPDRTNTEAFF. In DNA, the CDR3 is TGTGCCAGCATTCCGGACAGAACCAACACTGAAGCTTTCTTT. The chain uses TRBV28 and TRBJ1-1, with a tentative D call TRBD1 (6 bases). The CDR3 extends over 14 amino acids. Between the trimmed V and J ends, which lost 7 bases and 2 bases, there was a span of 14 bases. CDR1 is MDHEN and CDR2 is SYDVKM in the germline V gene.

The chain uses TRBV18 and TRBJ1-1, with 12 bases lining up with TRBD1. With 0 bases clipped from V and 1 base from J, the junction kept 3 bases outside the gene matches. This CDR3 region has 17 residues. Germline V gene sequence: CDR1 KGHSH, CDR2 LQKENI. The CDR3 spells CASSPPGQGAKNTEAFF. The CDR3 nucleotides are TGTGCCAGCTCACCACCGGGACAGGGGGCGAAGAACACTGAAGCTTTCTTT.

The chain is built from TRBV5-5 and TRBJ1-4; 11 nucleotides match TRBD1. V shed 4 bases and J 1 base; nucleotides not matched to a gene: 6. The CDR3 is made up of 17 amino acids. Germline CDR1 and CDR2: SGHKS and YYEKEE (reference sequence). As DNA, the CDR3 is TGTGCCAGCAGCCAGAGGACAGGGGGCCTAACTAATGAAAAACTGTTTTTT. Residues: CASSQRTGGLTNEKLFF. Drawing the rest from reference TRBV5-5 and TRBJ1-4, the complete variable domain is DAGVTQSPTHLIKTRGQQVTLRCSPISGHKSVSWYQQVLGQGPQFIFQYYEKEERGRGNFPDRFSARQFPNYSSELNVNALLLGDSALYLCASSQRTGGLTNEKLFFGSGTQLSVL.

V and J are TRBV7-2 and TRBJ2-4; D might be TRBD1 (7 bases). V lost 3 bases to trimming and J lost 8 bases, with 17 bases between them. In germline, CDR1 is SGHTA, CDR2 FQGNSA. CDR3 length: 15 residues. The CDR3 loop reads CASSFGGGTDDIQYF. The CDR3 bases are TGTGCCAGCAGCTTCGGCGGCGGGACAGACGACATTCAGTACTTC.

The V call is TRBV30, the J call TRBJ2-5, with TRBD2 matching over 7 bases. Matching the DNA end better, TRBJ2-7 makes the J call doubtful. This CDR3 has 15 amino acids. CDR1 is GTSNPN, CDR2 SVGIG, per germline (reference sequence). CDR3 loop: CAWSVPGGVEYEQYF. CDR3 nucleotides: TGTGCCTGGAGTGTACCGGGGGGAGTTGAGTACGAGCAGTACTTC.

The genes are TRBV5-1 and TRBJ2-6; possibly TRBD2 for D (7 bases). Trimming removed 4 bases from V and 0 bases from J, with 23 bases in between. Germline-derived CDR1 and CDR2 are SGHRS and YFSETQ. The CDR3 length is 20 residues. The DNA of the CDR3 is TGCGCCAGCAGCCACCTAAACAAGGGGGGGCCTCGCTCTGGGGCCAACGTCCTGACTTTC. Translating it yields CASSHLNKGGPRSGANVLTF.

This clone was seen only a few times. The chain couples TRBV6-6 to TRBJ1-1, with TRBD1 matching over 8 bases. CDR1 MNHNY and CDR2 SVGAGI come from the germline V gene (reference sequence). The CDR3 sequence is 15 residues long. The V segment lost 5 bases and the J segment 5 bases; nucleotides outside the gene matches: 10. The CDR3 DNA reads TGTGCCAGCAGTCTGGGGCAGGGGGCCGTAACTGAAGCTTTCTTT. It is translated as CASSLGQGAVTEAFF.

As concerns this clone: The junction departs from the called germline gene at one end, perhaps through a read error. The genes are TRBV30 and TRBJ2-7; 9 bases line up with TRBD1. This CDR3 is 15 amino acids long. Looked up from germline, CDR1 is GTSNPN and CDR2 is SVGIG (reference sequence). The CDR3 DNA is TGTGCCTGGGGGTTCCGGGACAGGGCCTCCTTCGAGCAGTACTTC. Encoded protein: CAWGFRDRASFEQYF.